Below are 7 T cell receptor beta chains sequenced from a single sample in a study of blood T cell repertoires in COVID-19. Profiled with immunoSEQ multiplex PCR; TCRdb holds only in-frame clones, not every one. Of 110,000 to 150,000 clones listed, approximately 86% are singletons. Input material: peripheral blood. The source is a human donor in a cohort sampled during active COVID-19.

The chain employs TRBV28 and TRBJ1-5; TRBD1 might be the D (5 bases). The CDR3 totals 14 residues. V gave up 3 bases and J gave up 3 bases, with 9 bases separating them. In germline, CDR1 is MDHEN, CDR2 SYDVKM. This chain's CDR3 is CASSFGGINQPQHF. CDR3 bases: TGTGCCAGCAGTTTTGGGGGGATCAATCAGCCCCAGCATTTT.

The rearrangement uses TRBV6-5 and TRBJ1-1, with D unresolved. Trimming stripped 6 bases from V and 0 bases from J, with 8 bases between. The CDR3 is 13 residues long. Germline CDR1 reads MNHEY; CDR2 reads SVGAGI. CDR3 amino acids: CASRAPMNTEAFF. CDR3 DNA sequence: TGTGCCAGCAGGGCCCCCATGAACACTGAAGCTTTCTTT.

The chain uses TRBV6-1 and TRBJ1-1; 7 nucleotides match TRBD1. The junction had 2 bases not matched to a gene; V was cut back by 0 bases and J by 1 base. The CDR3 covers 15 residues. Per germline, CDR1 MNHNS and CDR2 SASEGT. The CDR3 region is CASSEARQGNTEAFF. CDR3 DNA: TGTGCCAGCAGTGAAGCGAGACAGGGGAACACTGAAGCTTTCTTT.

The chain recombines TRBV27 with TRBJ1-5; TRBD1 might be the D (5 bases). The CDR3 loop spans 13 amino acids. Germline V gene sequence: CDR1 MNHEY, CDR2 SMNVEV (reference sequence). V shed 5 bases and J shed 7 bases, with 12 bases lying between them. The CDR3 DNA is TGTGCCAGCAGTGGGGGGTGGAGGCAGCCCCAGCATTTT. This translates into CASSGGWRQPQHF.

This clone has a handful of counts. V and J are TRBV2 and TRBJ1-6; D unresolved. V was trimmed by 7 bases and J by 9 bases, leaving 13 bases between them. From germline, CDR1 is SNHLY and CDR2 FYNNEI. The CDR3 loop spans 13 amino acids. The DNA of the CDR3 is TGTGCCAGCATAGAGGTGTTATCTTCACCCCTCCACTTT. Protein sequence: CASIEVLSSPLHF.

The chain employs TRBV27 and TRBJ2-1; 10 positions agree with TRBD1. In germline, CDR1 is MNHEY, CDR2 SMNVEV (reference sequence). This CDR3 comprises 18 residues. The V and J ends lost 0 bases and 3 bases, in that order; junction bases with no gene match: 8. CDR3 nucleotide sequence: TGTGCCAGCAGTTTATCGGGACAGGGGAATTGGGACTACAATGAGCAGTTCTTC. It translates to CASSLSGQGNWDYNEQFF.

V and J are TRBV6-5 and TRBJ2-7, with TRBD2 identical over 13 bases. This CDR3 comprises 11 residues. Looked up from germline, CDR1 is MNHEY and CDR2 is SVGAGI. CDR3 protein: CATSGGPEQYF. CDR3 coding DNA: TGTGCGACTAGCGGGGGGCCCGAGCAGTACTTC.